This T cell receptor (beta chain) was observed in a study of blood T cell repertoires in COVID-19. Participants came from roughly 25 US areas, aged roughly 18 to 95 years. A PCR-confirmed or clinician-diagnosed COVID-19 case had contacted exposed participants within 2 weeks of entry. The protocol was immunoSEQ multiplex PCR, while the TCRdb copy is restricted to in-frame clones and leaves out a portion. Of approximately 250,000 clones listed, under 95% are singletons. CDR3 size: 12 residues. Germline V gene data show CDR1 as SGHNT and CDR2 as YENEEA. V lost 11 bases and J 4 bases, leaving 11 bases between the germline ends.

The clonotype was recovered from a man aged 40-55 years who had been exposed to COVID-19. This chain uses TRBV11-3 with TRBJ2-2; a weak D match, TRBD2 (5 bases). The source material was PBMCs or T cells enriched from blood (not recorded which). CDR3 protein: CAPPGFTGELFF. The CDR3 DNA reads TGTGCCCCCCCGGGATTCACCGGGGAGCTGTTTTTT.